Presented here are 10 T cell receptor beta chains from one specimen sequenced in a study of shared clonotypes between healthy human individuals. Profiling relied on immunoSEQ multiplex PCR, and the TCRdb table lists in-frame clones only, not all of them. Here the sample spans around 1.1 million clones, around 78% being singletons. Sequencing input: memory CD4+ T cells from PBMCs. Subset meaning: CD45RA-negative fraction. These receptors all stem from a young man in good health. Some clones in this sample may be carry-over from other donors' samples.

The chain has TRBV7-2 and TRBJ2-3, with 16 bases matching TRBD2. Germline-derived CDR1 and CDR2 are SGHTA and FQGNSA. The CDR3 extends over 17 amino acids. J was trimmed by 2 bases and V by 6 bases; bases with no gene match: 5. CDR3 sequence reads: CASRPGLAGGNTDTQYF. The CDR3 bases are TGTGCCAGCAGGCCGGGACTAGCGGGAGGGAACACAGATACGCAGTATTTT.

The V gene is TRBV5-4, the J gene TRBJ2-7; TRBD2 agrees at 8 bases. CDR1 is SGHNT, CDR2 YYREEE, per germline (reference sequence). The CDR3 is 20 amino acids. Trimming removed 6 bases from V and 7 bases from J; junction bases left unmatched: 30. The CDR3 nucleotides are TGTGCCAGCACCCCCTACCCATCTAGCGGGCTCCGCCTGTCGACGTGGGAGCAGTACTTC. Amino acids: CASTPYPSSGLRLSTWEQYF.

This clone was seen more than once but under ten times. The chain combines TRBV2 with TRBJ1-1; a possible D gene is TRBD1 (5 bases). The germline gives CDR1 SNHLY, CDR2 FYNNEI. This CDR3 spans 14 amino acids. V dropped 2 bases and J dropped 5 bases, with 12 bases sitting between them. CDR3 DNA sequence: TGTGCCAGCAGTGAACAGGGAGGCTGGACTGAAGCTTTCTTT. Translating it yields CASSEQGGWTEAFF.

This sequence joins TRBV11-3 and TRBJ1-1; D is unresolved. The CDR3 has 13 amino acids. V dropped 0 bases and J dropped 6 bases, with 8 bases sitting between them. The germline V gene encodes CDR1 SGHNT and CDR2 YENEEA. CDR3 DNA sequence: TGTGCCAGCAGCTTAGAGTTCCGGGCTGAAGCTTTCTTT. This gives the protein CASSLEFRAEAFF.

As concerns this clone: This clone may be a read error of a much larger clone one base away. Here the CDR3 omits its conserved ending phenylalanine or tryptophan, so a read error is the likely source. The CDR3 DNA sequence: TGCGCCAGCAGCTTGGAATCACAGGGTAGGCAGTACCTC. This encodes CASSLESQGRQYL. J is TRBJ2-7 and V is TRBV5-1; D perhaps matches TRBD1 (6 bases). The germline gives CDR1 SGHRS, CDR2 YFSETQ. V was shortened by 0 bases and J by 9 bases, with 13 bases between the two germline ends. The CDR3 consists of 13 residues.

J is TRBJ2-1 and V is TRBV5-1; D ambiguous. The V gene's germline CDR1 is SGHRS and CDR2 YFSETQ. Trimming left V 4 bases short and J 2 bases short, with 13 bases between. The CDR3 extends over 15 amino acids. The CDR3 here is CASSPTGSAYNEQFF. The CDR3, as DNA: TGCGCCAGCAGCCCAACCGGGTCGGCCTACAATGAGCAGTTCTTC. Combining the CDR3 with reference TRBV5-1 and TRBJ2-1 gives the whole variable domain KAGVTQTPRYLIKTRGQQVTLSCSPISGHRSVSWYQQTPGQGLQFLFEYFSETQRNKGNFPGRFSGRQFSNSRSEMNVSTLELGDSALYLCASSPTGSAYNEQFFGPGTRLTVL.

The V gene is TRBV19, the J gene TRBJ2-7, with 8 positions matching TRBD1. Germline CDR1 LNHDA, CDR2 SQIVND (reference sequence). There are 16 residues in the CDR3. V gave up 6 bases and J gave up 0 bases; unmatched junction bases: 10. The DNA for the CDR3 is TGTGCCAGTAGAAGAGGGGGACAGGCAAGCTCCTACGAGCAGTACTTC. It specifies CASRRGGQASSYEQYF.

This clone has only a few counts. V usage is TRBV18 and J usage is TRBJ1-3; D not resolved. V gave up 4 bases and J gave up 0 bases, with 10 bases separating them. Germline lookup yields CDR1 KGHSH and CDR2 LQKENI. The CDR3 length is 15 residues. CDR3 in DNA: TGTGCCAGCTCACAGGAGAAGAACTCTGGAAACACCATATATTTT. Encoded protein: CASSQEKNSGNTIYF.

This chain joins TRBV27 and TRBJ2-1; 9 bases match TRBD1. The CDR3 is 15 residues long. J gave up 5 bases and V 9 bases, and 11 bases lay outside the gene matches. Germline CDR1 reads MNHEY; CDR2 reads SMNVEV (reference sequence). In nucleotides, the CDR3 is TGTGCCAGTACCAAACAGGGGGCGGTTCACAATGAGCAGTTCTTC. Translated, it gives CASTKQGAVHNEQFF.

In regard to this clone: Other DNA variants within this sample encode the same CDR3. The rearrangement links TRBV9 to TRBJ2-3; D is unclear. CDR1 is SGDLS and CDR2 is YYNGEE in the germline V gene. The CDR3 extends over 12 amino acids. V was trimmed by 0 bases and J by 5 bases, leaving 4 bases between them. CDR3 loop: CASSVEKDTQYF. The CDR3 coding sequence is TGTGCCAGCAGCGTAGAAAAAGATACGCAGTATTTT.